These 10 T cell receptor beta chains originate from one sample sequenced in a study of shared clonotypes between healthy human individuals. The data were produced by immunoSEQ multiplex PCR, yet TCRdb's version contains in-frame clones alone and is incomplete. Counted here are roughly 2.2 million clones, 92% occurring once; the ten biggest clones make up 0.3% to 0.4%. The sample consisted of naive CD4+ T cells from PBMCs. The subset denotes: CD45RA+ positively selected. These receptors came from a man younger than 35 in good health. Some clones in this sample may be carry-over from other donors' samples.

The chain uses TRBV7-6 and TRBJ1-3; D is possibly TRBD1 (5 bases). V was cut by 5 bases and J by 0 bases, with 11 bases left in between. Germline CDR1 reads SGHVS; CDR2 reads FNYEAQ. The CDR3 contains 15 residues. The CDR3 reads CASSRGGGSGNTIYF. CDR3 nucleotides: TGTGCCAGCAGCCGCGGTGGGGGCTCTGGAAACACCATATATTTT. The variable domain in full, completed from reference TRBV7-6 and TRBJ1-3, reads GAGVSQSPRYKVTKRGQDVALRCDPISGHVSLYWYRQALGQGPEFLTYFNYEAQQDKSGLPNDRFSAERPEGSISTLTIQRTEQRDSAMYRCASSRGGGSGNTIYFGEGSWLTVV.

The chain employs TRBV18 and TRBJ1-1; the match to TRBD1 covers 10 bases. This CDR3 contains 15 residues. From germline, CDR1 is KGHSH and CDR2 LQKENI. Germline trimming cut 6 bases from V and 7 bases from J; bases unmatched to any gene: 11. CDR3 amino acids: CASSPDDRGRNEAFF. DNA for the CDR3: TGTGCCAGCTCTCCCGACGACAGGGGGCGTAATGAAGCTTTCTTT. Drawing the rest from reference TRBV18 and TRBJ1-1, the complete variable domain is NAGVMQNPRHLVRRRGQEARLRCSPMKGHSHVYWYRQLPEEGLKFMVYLQKENIIDESGMPKERFSAEFPKEGPSILRIQQVVRGDSAAYFCASSPDDRGRNEAFFGQGTRLTVV.

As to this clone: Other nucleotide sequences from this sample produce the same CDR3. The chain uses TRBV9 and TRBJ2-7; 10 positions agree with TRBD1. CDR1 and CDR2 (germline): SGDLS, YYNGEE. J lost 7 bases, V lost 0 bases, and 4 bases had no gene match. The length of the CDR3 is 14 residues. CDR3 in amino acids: CASSVEGQGYEQYF. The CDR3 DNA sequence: TGTGCCAGCAGCGTAGAGGGACAGGGGTATGAGCAGTACTTC. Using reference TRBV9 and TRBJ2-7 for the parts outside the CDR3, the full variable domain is DSGVTQTPKHLITATGQRVTLRCSPRSGDLSVYWYQQSLDQGLQFLIQYYNGEERAKGNILERFSAQQFPDLHSELNLSSLELGDSALYFCASSVEGQGYEQYFGPGTRLTVT.

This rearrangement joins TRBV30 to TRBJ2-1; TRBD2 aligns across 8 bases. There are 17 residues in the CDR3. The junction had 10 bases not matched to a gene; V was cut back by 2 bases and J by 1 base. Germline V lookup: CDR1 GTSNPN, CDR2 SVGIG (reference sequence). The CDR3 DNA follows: TGTGCCTGGAGTTCCTCGGGGGGCGGGAGGTCCTACAATGAGCAGTTCTTC. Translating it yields CAWSSSGGGRSYNEQFF.

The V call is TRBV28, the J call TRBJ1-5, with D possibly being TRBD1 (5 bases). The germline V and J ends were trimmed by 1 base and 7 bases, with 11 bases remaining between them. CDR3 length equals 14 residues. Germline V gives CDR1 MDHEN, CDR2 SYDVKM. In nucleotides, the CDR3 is TGTGCCAGCAGTTTATTAGGGGAGGGCCAGCCCCAGCATTTT. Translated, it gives CASSLLGEGQPQHF.

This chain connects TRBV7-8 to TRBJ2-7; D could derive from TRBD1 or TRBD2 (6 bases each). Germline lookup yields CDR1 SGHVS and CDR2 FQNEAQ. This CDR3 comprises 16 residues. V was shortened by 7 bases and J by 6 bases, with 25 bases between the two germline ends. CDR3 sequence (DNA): TGTGCCAGCACCCTCTGGGGGGCTGAGGGAGGTCGCGAGCAGTACTTC. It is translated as CASTLWGAEGGREQYF.

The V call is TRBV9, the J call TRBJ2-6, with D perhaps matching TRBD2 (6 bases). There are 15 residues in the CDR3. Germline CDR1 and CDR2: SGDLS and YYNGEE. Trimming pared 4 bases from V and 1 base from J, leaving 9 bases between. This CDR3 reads CASSPRESGANVLTF. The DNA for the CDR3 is TGTGCCAGCAGCCCGCGGGAATCTGGGGCCAACGTCCTGACTTTC.

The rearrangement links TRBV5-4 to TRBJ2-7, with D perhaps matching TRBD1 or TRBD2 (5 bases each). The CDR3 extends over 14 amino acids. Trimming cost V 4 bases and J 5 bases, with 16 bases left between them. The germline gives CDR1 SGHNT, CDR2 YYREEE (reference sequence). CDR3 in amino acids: CASSPDGAGDEQYF. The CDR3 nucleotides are TGTGCCAGCAGCCCGGACGGGGCCGGGGACGAGCAGTACTTC.

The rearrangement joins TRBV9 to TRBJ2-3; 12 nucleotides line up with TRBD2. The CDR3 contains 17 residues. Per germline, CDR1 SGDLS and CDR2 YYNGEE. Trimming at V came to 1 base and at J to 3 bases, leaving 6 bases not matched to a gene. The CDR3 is CASSVSLAGGRTDTQYF. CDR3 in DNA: TGTGCCAGCAGCGTATCGCTAGCGGGAGGGAGGACAGATACGCAGTATTTT.

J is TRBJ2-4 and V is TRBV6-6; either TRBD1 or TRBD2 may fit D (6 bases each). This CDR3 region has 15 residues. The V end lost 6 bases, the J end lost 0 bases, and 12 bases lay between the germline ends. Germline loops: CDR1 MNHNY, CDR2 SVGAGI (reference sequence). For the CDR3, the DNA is TGTGCCAGCAGAATAGGGGGGCTAGCCAAAAACATTCAGTACTTC. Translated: CASRIGGLAKNIQYF.